The clone carrying this TCR beta chain was seen only a few times. The antigen remains unidentified. Averaging about 120 mL, one heparinised blood draw was given by each donor. CD4+ naive, central memory, regulatory and stem cell-like memory cells were sorted via CD45RO/CCR7/CD25/CD127/CD95/CD27. The germline V gene has CDR1 SGDLS and CDR2 YYNGEE. Trimming shortened V by 4 bases and J by 4 bases, and 17 bases separated the two germline ends. The CDR3 extends over 15 amino acids. This sample is part of a study of beta chain features in type 1 diabetes. Study-wide findings and caveats: Moderately but significantly shorter TCRB CDR3s were found in Type 1 diabetes patients in all four CD4+ subsets.

Expressed TCRB transcripts were sequenced after all isolated RNA was converted to cDNA. Here immunoSEQ multiplex PCR was the method, and the copy in TCRdb shows in-frame clones only, minus some. In the table there are hundreds of thousands of clones, over 10% of which are singletons. This chain uses TRBV9 with TRBJ1-2; a weak D match, TRBD1 (6 bases). The TCR sequence derives from a man aged 18 to 29 with type 1 diabetes. The sequencing input was naive CD4+ T cells from blood. This CDR3 reads CASSSQYRELYGYTF. CDR3 in DNA: TGTGCCAGCAGCTCGCAGTACAGGGAGCTCTATGGCTACACCTTC.